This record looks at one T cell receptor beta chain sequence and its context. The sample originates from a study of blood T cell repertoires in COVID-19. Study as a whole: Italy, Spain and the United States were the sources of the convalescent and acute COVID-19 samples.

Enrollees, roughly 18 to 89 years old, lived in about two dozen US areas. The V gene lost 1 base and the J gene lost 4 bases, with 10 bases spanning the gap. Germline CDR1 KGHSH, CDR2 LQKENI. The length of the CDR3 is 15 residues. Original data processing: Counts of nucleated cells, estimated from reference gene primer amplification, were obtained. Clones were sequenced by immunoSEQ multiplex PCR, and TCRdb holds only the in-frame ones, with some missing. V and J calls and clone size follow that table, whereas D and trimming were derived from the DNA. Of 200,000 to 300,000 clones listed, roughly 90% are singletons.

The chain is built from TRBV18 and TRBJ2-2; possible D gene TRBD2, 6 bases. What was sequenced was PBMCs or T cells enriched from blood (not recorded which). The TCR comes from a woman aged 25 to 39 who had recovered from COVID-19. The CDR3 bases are TGTGCCAGCTCACCACAGGAGGGAAGCACCGGGGAGCTGTTTTTT. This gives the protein CASSPQEGSTGELFF.